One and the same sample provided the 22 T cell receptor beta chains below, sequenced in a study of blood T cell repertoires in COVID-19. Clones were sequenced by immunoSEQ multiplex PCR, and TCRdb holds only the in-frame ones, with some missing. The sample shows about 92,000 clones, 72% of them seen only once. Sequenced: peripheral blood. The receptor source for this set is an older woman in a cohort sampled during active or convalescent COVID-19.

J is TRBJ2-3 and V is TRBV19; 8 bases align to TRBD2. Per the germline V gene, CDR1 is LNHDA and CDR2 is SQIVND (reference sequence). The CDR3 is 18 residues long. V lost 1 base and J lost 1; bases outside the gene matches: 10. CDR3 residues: CASSIGRRSGGRTDTQYF. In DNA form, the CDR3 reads TGTGCCAGTAGTATAGGCCGACGGAGCGGGGGACGCACAGATACGCAGTATTTT.

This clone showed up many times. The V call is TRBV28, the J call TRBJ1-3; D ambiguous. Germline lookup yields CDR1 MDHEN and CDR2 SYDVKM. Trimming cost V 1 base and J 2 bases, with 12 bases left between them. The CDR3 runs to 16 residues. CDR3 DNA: TGTGCCAGCAGTTTATACGGGAGGACGGCTGGAAACACCATATATTTT. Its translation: CASSLYGRTAGNTIYF.

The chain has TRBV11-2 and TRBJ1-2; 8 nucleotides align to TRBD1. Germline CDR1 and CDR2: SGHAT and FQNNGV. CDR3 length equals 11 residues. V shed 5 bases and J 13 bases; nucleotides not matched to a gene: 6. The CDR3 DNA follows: TGTGCCAGCAGCCCCGCCAGGGGGCTCACCTTC. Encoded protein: CASSPARGLTF.

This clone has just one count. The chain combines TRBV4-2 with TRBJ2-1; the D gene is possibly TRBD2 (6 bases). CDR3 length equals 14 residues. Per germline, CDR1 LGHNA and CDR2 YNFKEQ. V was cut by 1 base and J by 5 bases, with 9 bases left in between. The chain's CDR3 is CASSQAGVHNEQFF. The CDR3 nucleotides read TGTGCCAGCAGCCAAGCGGGGGTACACAATGAGCAGTTCTTC.

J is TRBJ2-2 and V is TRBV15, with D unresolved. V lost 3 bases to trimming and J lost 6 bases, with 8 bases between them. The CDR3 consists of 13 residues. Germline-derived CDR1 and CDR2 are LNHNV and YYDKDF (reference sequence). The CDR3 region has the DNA TGTGCCACCAGCAGCGCGCTGGCCGGGGAGCTGTTTTTT. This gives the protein CATSSALAGELFF.

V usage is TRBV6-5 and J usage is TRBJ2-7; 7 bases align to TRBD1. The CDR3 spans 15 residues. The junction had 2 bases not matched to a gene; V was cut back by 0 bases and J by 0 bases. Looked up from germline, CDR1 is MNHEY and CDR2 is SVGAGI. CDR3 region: CASSYSGQVSYEQYF. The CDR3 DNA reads TGTGCCAGCAGTTACTCCGGACAGGTCTCCTACGAGCAGTACTTC.

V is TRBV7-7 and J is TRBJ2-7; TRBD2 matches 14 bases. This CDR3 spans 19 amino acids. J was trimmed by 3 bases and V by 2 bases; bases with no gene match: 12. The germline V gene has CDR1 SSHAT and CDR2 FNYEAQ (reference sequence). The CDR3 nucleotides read TGTGCCAGCAGCTTATATTTGACTAGCGGGGGGGCCGACCGCTACGAGCAGTACTTC. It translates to CASSLYLTSGGADRYEQYF.

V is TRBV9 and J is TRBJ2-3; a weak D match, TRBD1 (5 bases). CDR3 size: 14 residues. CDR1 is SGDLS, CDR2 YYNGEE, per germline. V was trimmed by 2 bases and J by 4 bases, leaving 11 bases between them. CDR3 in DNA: TGTGCCAGCAGCGTGCGTCCAGGGCCAGATACGCAGTATTTT. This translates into CASSVRPGPDTQYF.

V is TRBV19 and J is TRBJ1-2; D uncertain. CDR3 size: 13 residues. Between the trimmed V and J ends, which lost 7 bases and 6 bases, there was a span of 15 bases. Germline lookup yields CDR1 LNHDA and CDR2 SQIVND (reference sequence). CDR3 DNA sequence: TGTGCCAGTACTTGGCCGGGGAGGCATGGCTACACCTTC. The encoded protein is CASTWPGRHGYTF.

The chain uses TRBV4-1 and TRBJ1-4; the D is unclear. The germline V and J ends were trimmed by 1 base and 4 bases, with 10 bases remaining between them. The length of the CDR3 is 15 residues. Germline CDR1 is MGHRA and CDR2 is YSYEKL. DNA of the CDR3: TGCGCCAGCAGCCAAGTCGACATGATTAATGAAAAACTGTTTTTT. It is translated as CASSQVDMINEKLFF.

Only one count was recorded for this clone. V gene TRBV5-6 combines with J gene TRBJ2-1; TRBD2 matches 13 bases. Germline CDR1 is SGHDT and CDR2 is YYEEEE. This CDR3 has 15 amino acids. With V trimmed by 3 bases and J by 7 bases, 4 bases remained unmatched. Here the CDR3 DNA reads TGTGCCAGCAGCTCACTAGCGGGGGGGCTGAATGAGCAGTTCTTC. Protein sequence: CASSSLAGGLNEQFF.

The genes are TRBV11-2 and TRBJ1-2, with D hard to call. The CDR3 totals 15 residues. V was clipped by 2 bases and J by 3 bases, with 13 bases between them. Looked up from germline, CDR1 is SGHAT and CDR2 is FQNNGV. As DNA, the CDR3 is TGTGCCAGCAGCTTAAGGCGGGCAGTCGACTATGGCTACACCTTC. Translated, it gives CASSLRRAVDYGYTF.

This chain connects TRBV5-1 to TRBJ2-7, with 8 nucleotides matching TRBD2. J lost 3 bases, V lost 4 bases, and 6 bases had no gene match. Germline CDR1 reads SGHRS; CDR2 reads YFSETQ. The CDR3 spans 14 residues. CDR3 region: CASSPGGGNYEQYF. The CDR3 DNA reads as TGCGCCAGCAGCCCGGGGGGGGGCAACTACGAGCAGTACTTC.

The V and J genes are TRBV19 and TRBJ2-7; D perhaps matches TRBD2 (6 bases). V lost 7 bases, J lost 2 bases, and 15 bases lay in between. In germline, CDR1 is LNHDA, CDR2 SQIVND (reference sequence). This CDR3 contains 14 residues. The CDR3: CASTPGVIPYEQYF. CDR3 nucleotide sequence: TGTGCCAGTACTCCGGGAGTGATACCCTACGAGCAGTACTTC.

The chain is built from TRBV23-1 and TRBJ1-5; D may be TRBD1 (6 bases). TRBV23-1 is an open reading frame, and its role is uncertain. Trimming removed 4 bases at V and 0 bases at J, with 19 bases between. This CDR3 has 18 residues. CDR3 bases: TGCGCCAGCAGTCCTCCAACGAGGGGGGGCCTTAGCAATCAGCCCCAGCATTTT. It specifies CASSPPTRGGLSNQPQHF.

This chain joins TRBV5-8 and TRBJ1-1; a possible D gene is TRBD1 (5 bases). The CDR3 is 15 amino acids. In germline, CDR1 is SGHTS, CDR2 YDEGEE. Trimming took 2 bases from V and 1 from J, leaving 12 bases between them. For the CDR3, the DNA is TGTGCCAGCAGCTTCGGGGGGGAGGCGAACACTGAAGCTTTCTTT. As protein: CASSFGGEANTEAFF.

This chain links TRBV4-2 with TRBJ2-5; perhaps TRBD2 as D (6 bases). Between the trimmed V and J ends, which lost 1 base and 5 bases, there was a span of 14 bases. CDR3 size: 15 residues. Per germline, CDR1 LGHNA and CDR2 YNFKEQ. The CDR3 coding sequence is TGTGCCAGCAGCCAAGTTATGGTGGGGAGGGAGACCCAGTACTTC. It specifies CASSQVMVGRETQYF.

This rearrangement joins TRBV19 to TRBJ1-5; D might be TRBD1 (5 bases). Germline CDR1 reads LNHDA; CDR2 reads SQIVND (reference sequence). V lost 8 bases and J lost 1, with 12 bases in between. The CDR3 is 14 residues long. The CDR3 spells CASRWGESNQPQHF. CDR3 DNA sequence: TGTGCCAGTCGGTGGGGGGAGAGCAATCAGCCCCAGCATTTT.

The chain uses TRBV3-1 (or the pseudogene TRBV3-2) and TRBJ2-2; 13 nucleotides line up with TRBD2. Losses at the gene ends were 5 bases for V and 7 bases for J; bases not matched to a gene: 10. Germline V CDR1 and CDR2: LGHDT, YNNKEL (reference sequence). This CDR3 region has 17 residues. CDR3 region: CASSYRLAGGLGGELFF. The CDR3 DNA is TGTGCCAGCAGCTACAGACTAGCGGGGGGCCTGGGCGGGGAGCTGTTTTTT.

The CDR3 is CASTPHGGPTYEQYF. The CDR3 DNA is TGTGCCAGCACTCCCCACGGGGGACCGACCTACGAGCAGTACTTC. This chain links TRBV28 with TRBJ2-7; D is possibly TRBD2 (6 bases). The CDR3 runs 15 residues. The germline V gene has CDR1 MDHEN and CDR2 SYDVKM. Trimming pared 7 bases from V and 2 bases from J, leaving 18 bases between. The variable domain in full, with the rest retrieved from reference TRBV28 and TRBJ2-7, is DVKVTQSSRYLVKRTGEKVFLECVQDMDHENMFWYRQDPGLGLRLIYFSYDVKMKEKGDIPEGYSVSREKKERFSLILESASTNQTSMYLCASTPHGGPTYEQYFGPGTRLTVT.

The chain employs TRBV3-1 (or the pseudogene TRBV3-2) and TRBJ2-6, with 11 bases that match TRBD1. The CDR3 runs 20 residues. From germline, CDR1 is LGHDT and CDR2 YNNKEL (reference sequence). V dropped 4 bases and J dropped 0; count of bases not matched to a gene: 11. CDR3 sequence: CASSPGTGGTLNSGANVLTF. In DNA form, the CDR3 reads TGTGCCAGCAGCCCAGGGACAGGGGGTACCCTAAACTCTGGGGCCAACGTCCTGACTTTC.

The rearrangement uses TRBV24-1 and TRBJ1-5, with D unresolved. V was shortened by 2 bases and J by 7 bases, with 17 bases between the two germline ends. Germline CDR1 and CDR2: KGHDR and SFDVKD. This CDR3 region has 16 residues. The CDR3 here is CATSDSSHDSRQPQHF. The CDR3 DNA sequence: TGTGCCACCAGTGATTCTTCCCACGACTCAAGACAGCCCCAGCATTTT.